The rows below give T cell receptor beta chains drawn from one sample of a study of cytomegalovirus exposure and HLA in healthy donors. The table came from immunoSEQ multiplex PCR; TCRdb's copy has only in-frame clones and leaves some out. This sample's clone table lists around 75,000 clones. The source material was PBMCs. Every receptor here comes from a man aged 40-49 years in good health and CMV-seronegative. CDR3s leave out the opening cysteine and the closing phenylalanine or tryptophan.

CDR3 length	V gene	CDR3 protein
14	TRBV19	ASSTPGLANTGELF
12	TRBV6-1	ASRKRGPTETQY
12	TRBV7-6	ASSLIRDSSEQY
11	TRBV29-1	SVEDLRRGGYT
12	TRBV7-2	ASSLVRLRDTQY
12	TRBV7-2	ASSLAAGPNEQF
13	TRBV5-1	ASSFGQGSTDTQY
14	TRBV7-2	ASSLTRAPVTGELF
17	TRBV4-3	ASSQDKAWDRAYHYGYT
16	TRBV11-2	ASSLSLAGGSSDTEAF